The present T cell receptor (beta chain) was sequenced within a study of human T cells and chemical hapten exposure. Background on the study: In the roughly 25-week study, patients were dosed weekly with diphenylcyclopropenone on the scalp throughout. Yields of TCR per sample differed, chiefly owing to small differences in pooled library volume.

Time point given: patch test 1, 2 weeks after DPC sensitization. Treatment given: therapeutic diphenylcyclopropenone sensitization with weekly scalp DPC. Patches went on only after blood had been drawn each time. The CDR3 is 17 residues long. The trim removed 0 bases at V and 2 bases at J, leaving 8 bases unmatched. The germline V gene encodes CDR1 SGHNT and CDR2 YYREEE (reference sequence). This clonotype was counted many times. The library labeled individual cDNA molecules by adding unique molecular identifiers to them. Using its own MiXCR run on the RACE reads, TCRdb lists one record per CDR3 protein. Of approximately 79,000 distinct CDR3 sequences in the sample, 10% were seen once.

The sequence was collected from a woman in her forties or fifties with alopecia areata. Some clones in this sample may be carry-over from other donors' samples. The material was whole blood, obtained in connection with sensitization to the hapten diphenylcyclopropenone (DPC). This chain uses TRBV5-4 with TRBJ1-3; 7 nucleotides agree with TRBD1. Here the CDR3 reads CASSLAGGQLTGNTIYF. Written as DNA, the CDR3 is TGTGCCAGCAGCTTGGCGGGGGGACAGCTAACTGGAAACACCATATATTTT.